This is a list of T cell receptor beta chains from one sample in a study of T cell responses to AZD1222 COVID-19 vaccine. Assay: immunoSEQ multiplex PCR; the TCRdb copy retains only in-frame clones and omits some. The table has roughly 140,000 clones, more than 75% seen once. Sequenced material: peripheral blood, taken on day 0 of AZD1222 vaccination. The receptor source for this set is an adult in good health. The CDR3 runs from the conserved cysteine through the conserved F or W. A D gene is named only where the DNA matches it firmly. Size is stated for part of the rows, as once, few or many counts, or as a class when the clone is expanded.

TRBD2,TRBJ2-7,NA,TRBV7-2,TGTGCCAGCAGTGGTAATCTAGCGGGAGGGCCCTCTTGGTACGAGCAGTACTTC,CASSGNLAGGPSWYEQYF
TRBD1,TRBJ2-7,NA,TRBV25-1,TGTGCCACCTATCCAAGGAGGGACAGGGGGACCTACGAGCAGTACTTC,CATYPRRDRGTYEQYF
NA,TRBJ1-5,NA,TRBV5-6,TGTGCCAGCAGCTTGGGTGTCGGTGATCAGCCCCAGCATTTT,CASSLGVGDQPQHF
NA,TRBJ2-7,once,TRBV4-3,TGCGCCAGCAGCCATGTTCTCCGCGAGCAGTACTTC,CASSHVLREQYF
NA,TRBJ1-3,NA,TRBV5-1,TGCGCCAGCAGCTTGGTTAGCCCAGGAAACACCATATATTTT,CASSLVSPGNTIYF
NA,TRBJ2-5,NA,TRBV4-1,TGCGCCAGCAGCCAAGTTACGCCTCCAGGGACCCAGTACTTC,CASSQVTPPGTQYF
TRBD2,TRBJ2-7,NA,TRBV6-5,TGTGCCAGCAGCCACCGGGACTACTCAGAGCAGTACTTC,CASSHRDYSEQYF
NA,TRBJ1-1,NA,TRBV5-1,TGCGCCAGCAGCTTGTACAGGGTAAACACTGAAGCTTTCTTT,CASSLYRVNTEAFF
NA,TRBJ1-2,NA,TRBV6-5,TGTGCCAGCCTCCCTTCCCGAGCCAGTTATGGCTACACCTTC,CASLPSRASYGYTF
TRBD2,TRBJ2-7,NA,TRBV27,TGTGCCAGCAGTTTGGGACTAGCGGGAGTACTGGCGAACGAGCAGTACTTC,CASSLGLAGVLANEQYF
TRBD1,TRBJ2-5,NA,TRBV10-3,TGTGCCATCAGTCCGGACAGGGGTCCGTGGGAGACCCAGTACTTC,CAISPDRGPWETQYF
NA,TRBJ1-1,NA,TRBV3-1/TRBV3-2,TGTGCCAGCAGCCAAGGCCGAAGGTTAGGAAGGTACACTGAAGCTTTCTTT,CASSQGRRLGRYTEAFF
TRBD1,TRBJ1-2,NA,TRBV24-1,TGTGCCACCAGTGATCGCGGACAGGGCGGGGGTGGCTACACCTTC,CATSDRGQGGGGYTF
NA,TRBJ2-7,NA,TRBV19,TGTGCCAGTAGCCCCCGGGGGTACAGCTCCTACGAGCAGTACTTC,CASSPRGYSSYEQYF
TRBD1,TRBJ2-1,NA,TRBV6-5,TGTGCCAGCAGTCCGACAGGGGGTAGGGAGCAGTTCTTC,CASSPTGGREQFF
TRBD1,TRBJ1-4,NA,TRBV28,TGTGCCAGCAGTCGGGGACAGGGGAGGGAAAAACTGTTTTTT,CASSRGQGREKLFF
NA,TRBJ2-5,NA,TRBV19,TGTGCCAGTAGTAATTCTTACCAAGAGACCCAGTACTTC,CASSNSYQETQYF
NA,TRBJ2-3,NA,TRBV11-2,TGTGCCAGCAGATCCGCCTCGAAAAGGCCCACAGATACGCAGTATTTT,CASRSASKRPTDTQYF
NA,TRBJ2-5,NA,TRBV7-9,TGTGCCAGCAGCTTAGGGCTAGGGGGGCAAGAGACCCAGTACTTC,CASSLGLGGQETQYF
NA,TRBJ2-5,once,TRBV7-3,TGTGCCAGCAGCAGACAGGAGGAAGAGACCCAGTACTTC,CASSRQEEETQYF
NA,TRBJ1-3,NA,TRBV2,TGTGCCAGCTCACAGGGTTCAAGCGGAAACACCATATATTTT,CASSQGSSGNTIYF
NA,TRBJ2-5,NA,TRBV19,TGTGCCAGTAGTAGACTTATCCGAGCGGAGGGAGAACGAGAGACCCAGTACTTC,CASSRLIRAEGERETQYF
NA,TRBJ1-5,NA,TRBV28,TGTGCCAGCAGTTTAGGGGGGGTGCCTGGCAATCAGCCCCAGCATTTT,CASSLGGVPGNQPQHF
NA,TRBJ1-1,NA,TRBV19,TGTGCCAGTAGTATTGGGGGTGTGAACCGGGCTTTCTTT,CASSIGGVNRAFF
TRBD1,TRBJ2-7,NA,TRBV6-6,TGTGCCAGCAGAGGGACAGTCTTGAACGAGCAGTACTTC,CASRGTVLNEQYF
NA,TRBJ1-4,NA,TRBV28,TGTGCCAGCTCCCTAATAGCAACTAATGAAAAACTGTTTTTT,CASSLIATNEKLFF
NA,TRBJ1-5,NA,TRBV6-5,TGTGCCAGCGGTCCAGGGGTCAATCAGCCCCAGCATTTT,CASGPGVNQPQHF
NA,TRBJ2-1,NA,TRBV6-2/TRBV6-3,TGTGCCAGCAGTCTTCTCAACTATGAGCAGTTCTTC,CASSLLNYEQFF
TRBD2,TRBJ2-7,NA,TRBV7-2,TGTGCCAGCAGCTTAGGGACTAGCGTGAACTCCTACGAGCAGTACTTC,CASSLGTSVNSYEQYF
NA,TRBJ2-5,few,TRBV5-1,TGCGCCAGCAGCTTTGCCGATGAGACCCAGTACTTC,CASSFADETQYF
TRBD2,TRBJ2-1,NA,TRBV15,TGTGCCACCAGATTAGCGGGAGGCCCCTACAATGAGCAGTTCTTC,CATRLAGGPYNEQFF
TRBD1,TRBJ2-5,NA,TRBV28,TGTGCCAGCAGGGGGACAGGGAGGGAGACCCAGTACTTC,CASRGTGRETQYF
NA,TRBJ1-2,NA,TRBV6-4,TGTGCCAGCAGTGAGGGCCAGGGTGACTATGGCTACACCTTC,CASSEGQGDYGYTF
NA,TRBJ1-2,NA,TRBV7-2,TGTGCCACCCCCCGGGGTAAAGGGGCGCGGGAAGGCTACACCTTC,CATPRGKGAREGYTF
NA,TRBJ2-2,NA,TRBV24-1,TGTGCCACCAGTCAAGGGGGTACCGGGGAGCTGTTTTTT,CATSQGGTGELFF
TRBD2,TRBJ2-7,NA,TRBV4-2,TGTGCCAGCAGCCAAGAGGAGCGGGGGGACTTAAAGCAGTACTTC,CASSQEERGDLKQYF
TRBD1,TRBJ1-1,NA,TRBV7-9,TGTGCCAGCAGCAGTGTCACAGGGGGCGCGAACACTGAAGCTTTCTTT,CASSSVTGGANTEAFF
TRBD1,TRBJ2-7,NA,TRBV7-2,TGTGCCAGCAGCTTAGGACAGGGGCAGGACGAGCAGTACTTC,CASSLGQGQDEQYF
TRBD1,TRBJ2-7,NA,TRBV9,TGTGCCAGCAGCGTGGCCGGGACAGGGTACTACGAGCAGTACTTC,CASSVAGTGYYEQYF
TRBD2,TRBJ2-1,once,TRBV7-9,TGTGCCAGCAGCTCCCTAGGAGGGGCTAGCGGTTGGAATGAGCAGTTCTTC,CASSSLGGASGWNEQFF
NA,TRBJ1-3,NA,TRBV19,TGTGCCAGTACTACAATAAGGGGGACGTCGGGAAGAAACACCATATATTTT,CASTTIRGTSGRNTIYF
TRBD1,TRBJ2-1,NA,TRBV2,TGTGCCAACTCAGGACAGGGTAGGGAACCTGTAAAGGATGAGCAGTTCTTC,CANSGQGREPVKDEQFF
NA,TRBJ1-5,NA,TRBV6-2/TRBV6-3,TGTGCCAGCAGTTACTCCTTCTCGAGCGGCAATCAGCCCCAGCATTTT,CASSYSFSSGNQPQHF
TRBD2,TRBJ2-1,NA,TRBV9,TGTGCCAGCAGCGTAGCTTTTTTGACTAGCGGGAGGGTTTCCGACAATGAGCAGTTCTTC,CASSVAFLTSGRVSDNEQFF
TRBD2,TRBJ2-2,once,TRBV7-8,TGTGCCAGCAGCTTAGCGCTCACCCGCCGGACTAGCGGAGAGAACACCGGGGAGCTGTTTTTT,CASSLALTRRTSGENTGELFF
NA,TRBJ2-1,NA,TRBV7-8,TGTGCCAGCAGCTCACCGAGTAGGGGCTACAATGAGCAGTTCTTC,CASSSPSRGYNEQFF
NA,TRBJ1-4,NA,TRBV9,TGTGCCAGCAGCGCGGGGGGGGCGCAAGGAGAAAAACTGTTTTTT,CASSAGGAQGEKLFF
NA,TRBJ2-1,NA,TRBV3-1/TRBV3-2,TGTGCCAGCAGCCAAGACAGCAACTCCTACAATGAGCAGTTCTTC,CASSQDSNSYNEQFF
NA,TRBJ2-2,NA,TRBV2,TGTGCCAGCAGTGAAGAGGCCAGGGTACGCGGAAACACCGGGGAGCTGTTTTTT,CASSEEARVRGNTGELFF
TRBD1,TRBJ2-1,NA,TRBV18,TGTGCCAGCTCACAAGAATCCGACAGGGTAAATGAGCAGTTCTTC,CASSQESDRVNEQFF